The sample holds many counts of the clone carrying this T cell receptor beta chain. The antigen is undetermined. Amplified regions were TCR beta CDR3 sequences from RNA transcripts. TCR CDR3 underwent first-round RT-PCR with the HTBI primer set. TCRdb re-analysed the multiplex PCR reads in MiXCR, keeping a single row per CDR3 protein. The repertoire holds about 270,000 distinct CDR3 sequences, with nearly 15% as singletons. This sample stems from a study of T cells in Graves' hyperthyroidism and ophthalmopathy. This CDR3 comprises 13 residues. V lost 6 bases to trimming and J lost 5 bases; unmatched junction nucleotides: 6. The germline V gene encodes CDR1 MNHEY and CDR2 SMNVEV (reference sequence). Those patients with uncontrolled infection, other autoimmune disease, pregnancy or lactation were excluded. The blood was taken when hyperthyroidism was first diagnosed, before any ophthalmopathy symptoms showed up.

Study observations and caveats: Stable hyperthyroidism and ophthalmopathy were separated using 13 V-J signatures.

V and J are TRBV27 and TRBJ2-5; TRBD2 matches at 7 bases. Input material: blood. This sequence was found in a woman aged 50 to 60 with Graves' hyperthyroidism that later progressed to Graves' ophthalmopathy. In nucleotides, the CDR3 is TGTGCCAGCAGCCTAAGGGGAGGGGAGACCCAGTACTTC. This translates into CASSLRGGETQYF.